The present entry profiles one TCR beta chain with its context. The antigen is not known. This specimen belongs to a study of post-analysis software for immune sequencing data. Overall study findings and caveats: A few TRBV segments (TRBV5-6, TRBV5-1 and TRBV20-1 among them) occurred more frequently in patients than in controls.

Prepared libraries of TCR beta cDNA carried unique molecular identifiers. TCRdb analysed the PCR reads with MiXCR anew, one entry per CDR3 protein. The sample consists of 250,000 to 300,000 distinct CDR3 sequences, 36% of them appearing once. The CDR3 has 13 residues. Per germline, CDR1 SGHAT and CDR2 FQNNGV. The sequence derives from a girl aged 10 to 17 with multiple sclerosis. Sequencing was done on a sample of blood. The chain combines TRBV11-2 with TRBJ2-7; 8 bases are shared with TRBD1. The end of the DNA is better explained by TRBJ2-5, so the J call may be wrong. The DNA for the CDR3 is TGTGCCAGCAGCCAGGGGGCGGGGGAGACCCAGTACTTC. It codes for CASSQGAGETQYF.